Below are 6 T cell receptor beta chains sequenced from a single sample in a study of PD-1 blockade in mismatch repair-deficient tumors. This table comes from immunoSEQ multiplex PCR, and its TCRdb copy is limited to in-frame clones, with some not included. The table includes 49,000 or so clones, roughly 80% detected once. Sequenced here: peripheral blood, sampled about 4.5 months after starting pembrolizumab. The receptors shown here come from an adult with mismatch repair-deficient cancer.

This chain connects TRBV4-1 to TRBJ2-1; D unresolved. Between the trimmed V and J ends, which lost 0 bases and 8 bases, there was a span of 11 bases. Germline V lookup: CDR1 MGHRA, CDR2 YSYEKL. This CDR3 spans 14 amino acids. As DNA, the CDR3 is TGCGCCAGCAGCCAAGACCGGAATGCGGATGAGCAGTTCTTC. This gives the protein CASSQDRNADEQFF.

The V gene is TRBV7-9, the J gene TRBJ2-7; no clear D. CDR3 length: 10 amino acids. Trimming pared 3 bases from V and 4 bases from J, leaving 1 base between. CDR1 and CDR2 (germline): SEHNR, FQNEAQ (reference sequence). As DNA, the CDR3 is TGTGCCAGCAGCTTTTACGAGCAGTACTTC. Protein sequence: CASSFYEQYF.

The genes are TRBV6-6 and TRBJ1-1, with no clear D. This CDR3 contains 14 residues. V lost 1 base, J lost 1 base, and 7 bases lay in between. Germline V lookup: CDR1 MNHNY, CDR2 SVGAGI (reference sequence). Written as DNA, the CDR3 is TGTGCCAGCAGTTACTTACCGGGGAACACTGAAGCTTTCTTT. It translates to CASSYLPGNTEAFF.

In nucleotides, the CDR3 is TGTGCCAGCAGCAGGCAGGGGGCGGTCGGGGAGCTGTTTTTT. Translating gives CASSRQGAVGELFF. The rearrangement uses TRBV7-9 and TRBJ2-2; 8 bases are a match to TRBD1. The CDR3 spans 14 residues. V lost 5 bases and J lost 7; bases outside the gene matches: 6. The V gene's germline CDR1 is SEHNR and CDR2 FQNEAQ (reference sequence).

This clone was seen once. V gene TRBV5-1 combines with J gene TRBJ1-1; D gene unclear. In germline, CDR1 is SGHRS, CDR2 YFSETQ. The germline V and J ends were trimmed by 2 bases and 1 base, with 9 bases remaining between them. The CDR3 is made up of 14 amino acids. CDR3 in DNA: TGCGCCAGCAGCTTCGGAAATACGAACACTGAAGCTTTCTTT. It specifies CASSFGNTNTEAFF.

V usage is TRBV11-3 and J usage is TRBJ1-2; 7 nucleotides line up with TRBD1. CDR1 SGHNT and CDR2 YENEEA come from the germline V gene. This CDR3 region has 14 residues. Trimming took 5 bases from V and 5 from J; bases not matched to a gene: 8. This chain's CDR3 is CASSPRAQGYGYTF. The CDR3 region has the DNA TGTGCCAGCAGCCCACGGGCACAGGGGTATGGCTACACCTTC.